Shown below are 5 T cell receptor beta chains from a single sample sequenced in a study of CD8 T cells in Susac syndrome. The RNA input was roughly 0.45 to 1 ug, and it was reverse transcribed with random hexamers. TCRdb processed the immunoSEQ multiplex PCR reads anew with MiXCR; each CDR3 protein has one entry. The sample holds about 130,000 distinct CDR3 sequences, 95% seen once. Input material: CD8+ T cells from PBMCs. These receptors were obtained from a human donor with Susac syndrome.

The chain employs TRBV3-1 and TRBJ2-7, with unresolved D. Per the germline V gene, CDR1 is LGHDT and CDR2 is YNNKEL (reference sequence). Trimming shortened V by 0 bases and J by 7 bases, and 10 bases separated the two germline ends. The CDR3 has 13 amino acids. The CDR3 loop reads CASSQDLGWEQYF. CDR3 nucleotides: TGTGCCAGCAGCCAAGACCTTGGGTGGGAGCAGTACTTC.

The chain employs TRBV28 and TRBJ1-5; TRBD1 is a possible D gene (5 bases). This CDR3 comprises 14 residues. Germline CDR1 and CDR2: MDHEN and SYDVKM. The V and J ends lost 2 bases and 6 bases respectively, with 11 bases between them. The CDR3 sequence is CASSLGQGSQPQHF. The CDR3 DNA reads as TGTGCCAGCAGTTTAGGTCAGGGAAGTCAGCCCCAGCATTTT.

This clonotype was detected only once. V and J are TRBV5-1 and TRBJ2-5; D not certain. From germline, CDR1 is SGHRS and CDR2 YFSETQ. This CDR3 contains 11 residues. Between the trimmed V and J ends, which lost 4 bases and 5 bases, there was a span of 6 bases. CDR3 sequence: CASSGVETQYF. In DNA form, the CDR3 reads TGCGCCAGCAGCGGGGTTGAGACCCAGTACTTC.

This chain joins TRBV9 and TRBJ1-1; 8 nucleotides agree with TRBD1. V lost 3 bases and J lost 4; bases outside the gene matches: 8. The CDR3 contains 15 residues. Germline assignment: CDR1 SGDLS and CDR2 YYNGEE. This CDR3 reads CASSDAGQGSTEAFF. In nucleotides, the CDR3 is TGTGCCAGCAGCGACGCAGGACAGGGTTCCACTGAAGCTTTCTTT.

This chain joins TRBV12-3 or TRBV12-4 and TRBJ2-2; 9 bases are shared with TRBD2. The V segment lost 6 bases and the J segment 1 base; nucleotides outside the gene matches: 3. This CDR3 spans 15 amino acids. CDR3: CASRRLAENTGELFF. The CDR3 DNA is TGTGCCAGCAGAAGACTAGCGGAGAACACCGGGGAGCTGTTTTTT.